A selection of T cell receptor beta chains follows, all from one sample in a study of OX40 agonist ivuxolimab in advanced cancers. TCRdb's copy holds only in-frame clones and misses some; the assay was immunoSEQ multiplex PCR. In the table there are tens of thousands of clones, 80% to 85% of which are singletons. The sequences come from CD4+ or CD8+ T cells sorted from blood, collected in a trial of the OX40 agonist ivuxolimab. Source of these receptors: an adult with an advanced solid tumor such as melanoma, head and neck, liver or kidney cancer. The conserved cysteine and the conserved F or W are not part of the CDR3 here.

J: TRBJ2-6; V: TRBV9; CDR3: ASSVVPSGANVLT
J: TRBJ2-6; V: TRBV7-2; CDR3: ASSPQTGSGANVLT
J: TRBJ1-3; V: TRBV29-1; CDR3: SVVQNSGNTIY
J: TRBJ2-6; V: TRBV19; CDR3: ASSSTGKYSGANVLT
J: TRBJ1-1; V: TRBV28; CDR3: ASSFLGGSTEAF
J: TRBJ2-3; V: TRBV6-1; CDR3: ASTFTDTQY
J: TRBJ2-7; V: TRBV5-1; CDR3: ASSLVAGISNEQY
J: TRBJ2-3; V: TRBV18; CDR3: ASSQTRHGTDTQY
J: TRBJ2-1; V: TRBV7-3; CDR3: ASSKRLAGAYNEQF
J: TRBJ1-2; V: TRBV28; CDR3: ASSLMGGYGYT
J: TRBJ1-5; V: TRBV28; CDR3: ASSLLGDNSNQPQH
J: TRBJ2-7; V: TRBV2; CDR3: ASQKGGSNYEQY
J: TRBJ2-6; V: TRBV5-6; CDR3: ASRVSSGANVLT
J: TRBJ2-4; V: TRBV7-2; CDR3: ASSLGLRDIQY
J: TRBJ2-5; V: TRBV7-2; CDR3: ASSLRRETQY
J: TRBJ2-1; V: TRBV27; CDR3: ASRGLDSYNEQF
J: TRBJ1-5; V: TRBV7-8; CDR3: ASSRRANQPQH
J: TRBJ2-7; V: TRBV19; CDR3: ASTPAWREGLGGYEQY
J: TRBJ2-7; V: TRBV19; CDR3: ASSSLAAARYEQY
J: TRBJ1-3; V: TRBV5-6; CDR3: ASSLGSNSGNTIY
J: TRBJ2-1; V: TRBV5-6; CDR3: ASSFQGLPGDEQF
J: TRBJ1-1; V: TRBV19; CDR3: ASSFRGQTMNTEAF
J: TRBJ2-1; V: TRBV15; CDR3: ATSRGGTTNEQF
J: TRBJ1-1; V: TRBV29-1; CDR3: SEVGLGGTEAF
J: TRBJ2-3; V: TRBV30; CDR3: AWSVPGQGPDTQY
J: TRBJ1-2; V: TRBV27; CDR3: ASGGSGGGYT
J: TRBJ2-3; V: TRBV6-5; CDR3: ASSYSKIGQGY
J: TRBJ1-4; V: TRBV5-4; CDR3: ASSSGQGNEKLF
J: TRBJ2-3; V: TRBV19; CDR3: ASSIRSSSGTDTQY
J: TRBJ1-1; V: TRBV7-9; CDR3: ASSSRDRTEAF
J: TRBJ1-5; V: TRBV7-9; CDR3: ASSLTGAGQPQH
J: TRBJ1-2; V: TRBV27; CDR3: ASSLRGGYGYT
J: TRBJ1-2; V: TRBV7-9; CDR3: ASSPRVLVGANYGYT
J: TRBJ1-6; V: TRBV11-2; CDR3: ASSFDVGNLSPLH
J: TRBJ2-3; V: TRBV4-1; CDR3: ASSQGRSSTDTQY
J: TRBJ2-3; V: TRBV6-4; CDR3: ASSLESTDTQY
J: TRBJ2-3; V: TRBV2; CDR3: ASSRSGSTDTQY
J: TRBJ1-1; V: TRBV28; CDR3: ASTRPLFITEAF
J: TRBJ2-5; V: TRBV11-2; CDR3: ASSPRTGQETQY
J: TRBJ2-4; V: TRBV10-1; CDR3: ASSGGEASKNIQY
J: TRBJ2-1; V: TRBV19; CDR3: ATLGQGGNEQF
J: TRBJ2-2; V: TRBV5-1; CDR3: ASSLAAANTGELF
J: TRBJ2-3; V: TRBV7-8; CDR3: ASSFLAGGMDTQY
J: TRBJ2-5; V: TRBV29-1; CDR3: SVRSETQY
J: TRBJ1-3; V: TRBV28; CDR3: ASSGTGGSGNTIY
J: TRBJ1-1; V: TRBV5-1; CDR3: ASSPAVGQNTEAF
J: TRBJ2-3; V: TRBV6-6; CDR3: ASSPRTRSSTDTQY
J: TRBJ2-4; V: TRBV6-6; CDR3: ATSPSGSLAKNIQY
J: TRBJ2-1; V: TRBV7-9; CDR3: ASSLALNEQF
J: TRBJ2-7; V: TRBV7-2; CDR3: ASSLSGQGAYEQY
J: TRBJ1-5; V: TRBV28; CDR3: ASTLGGVNNQPQH
J: TRBJ2-7; V: TRBV21-1; CDR3: ASRGGNSYEQY
J: TRBJ2-4; V: TRBV28; CDR3: ASSFYGTDLAKNIQY
J: TRBJ2-3; V: TRBV11-2; CDR3: ASSSPGDTQY
J: TRBJ2-3; V: TRBV19; CDR3: ASSLQNTDTQY
J: TRBJ2-3; V: TRBV7-2; CDR3: ASSQTPAGPTDTQY
J: TRBJ2-1; V: TRBV4-1; CDR3: ASSHGSGGAFEQF
J: TRBJ1-3; V: TRBV5-6; CDR3: ASSPGTGLENTIY
J: TRBJ2-7; V: TRBV11-2; CDR3: ASRGRGYLEYEQY
J: TRBJ2-7; V: TRBV11-2; CDR3: ASSLGAAPEQY